The T cell receptor beta chain under discussion was sequenced for a study of blood T cell repertoires in COVID-19. Turning to the study itself: PBMCs, B-cell-depleted T cells, or T cells were the source of the cDNA or gDNA that made up the material.

Only in-frame clones appear in the TCRdb table, and some are missing; sequencing was by immunoSEQ multiplex PCR. The profile shows about 97,000 clones, about 83% of them singletons. The V end was cut by 2 bases, the J end by 0 bases, with 9 bases between. Germline CDR1 and CDR2: SGHRS and YFSETQ. The CDR3 runs to 15 residues. The TCR comes from a man aged 40-50 years with active or convalescent COVID-19. The chain recombines TRBV5-1 with TRBJ1-3, with D maybe TRBD1 (6 bases). The sample comprised peripheral blood. The chain's CDR3 is CASSLPDSSGNTIYF. The CDR3 nucleotides read TGCGCCAGCAGCTTACCGGACAGCTCTGGAAACACCATATATTTT.